The source of this T cell receptor beta chain is a study of blood T cells in healthy people across ages. Findings and limits, study-wide: TCR beta diversity correlated strongly with naive T cell percentage. Older age coincided with a roughly linear decline in TCR beta diversity per million T cells.

On this clonotype itself: Its antigen is not known.

In germline, CDR1 is SGHRS, CDR2 YFSETQ. This CDR3 has 14 residues. Trimming removed 5 bases from V and 2 bases from J, with 11 bases in between. They isolated at least 6 million PBMCs from each sample. Together with a sample-barcoded 5' primer, a J-beta primer mix was included in a second PCR lasting roughly 6 to 12 cycles. TCRdb re-analysed the 5' RACE reads in MiXCR, keeping a single row per CDR3 protein. This sample has fewer than 2 million distinct CDR3 sequences, with 35% to 50% found just once. The TCR was taken from a human donor in good health. The sequencing sample was made of blood. The genes are TRBV5-1 and TRBJ2-1; weak D call: TRBD1 (5 bases). CDR3 protein: CASRGVSTYNEQFF. In nucleotides, the CDR3 is TGCGCCAGCAGAGGGGTTTCCACCTACAATGAGCAGTTCTTC.